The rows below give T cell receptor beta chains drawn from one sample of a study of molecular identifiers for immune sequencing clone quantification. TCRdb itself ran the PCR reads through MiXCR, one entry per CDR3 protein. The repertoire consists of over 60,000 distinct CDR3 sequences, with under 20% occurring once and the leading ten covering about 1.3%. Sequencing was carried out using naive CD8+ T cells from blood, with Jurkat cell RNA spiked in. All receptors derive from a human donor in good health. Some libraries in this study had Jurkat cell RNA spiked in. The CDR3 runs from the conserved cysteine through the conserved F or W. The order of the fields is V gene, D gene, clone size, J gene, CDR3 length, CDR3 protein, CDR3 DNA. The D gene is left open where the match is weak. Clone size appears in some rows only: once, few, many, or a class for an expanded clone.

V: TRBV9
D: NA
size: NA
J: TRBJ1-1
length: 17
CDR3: CASSLLMVAGLSAEAFF
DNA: TGTGCCAGCAGCCTTCTTATGGTCGCAGGCTTGAGCGCTGAAGCTTTCTTT

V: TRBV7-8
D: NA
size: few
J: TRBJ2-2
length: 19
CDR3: CASSLVIPPVASNTGELFF
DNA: TGTGCCAGCAGCTTAGTGATTCCCCCTGTCGCGTCGAACACCGGGGAGCTGTTTTTT

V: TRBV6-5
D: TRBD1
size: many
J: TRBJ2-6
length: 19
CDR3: CASSYSVGTVISGANVLTF
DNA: TGTGCCAGCAGTTACTCAGTCGGGACAGTGATCTCTGGGGCCAACGTCCTGACTTTC

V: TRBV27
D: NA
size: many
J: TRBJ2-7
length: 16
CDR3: CASSLSAGTLSYEQYF
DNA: TGTGCCAGCAGTTTATCGGCGGGGACCCTCTCCTACGAGCAGTACTTC

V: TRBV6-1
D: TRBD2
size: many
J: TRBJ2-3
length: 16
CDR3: CASSEYSGRSADTQYF
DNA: TGTGCCAGCAGCGAATATAGCGGGAGGTCGGCAGATACGCAGTATTTT

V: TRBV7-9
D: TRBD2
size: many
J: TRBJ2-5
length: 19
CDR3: CASSSRLAGGSLSRETQYF
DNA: TGTGCCAGCAGCTCTAGACTAGCGGGAGGTTCTTTAAGTAGAGAGACCCAGTACTTC

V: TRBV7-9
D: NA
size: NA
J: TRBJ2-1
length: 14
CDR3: CASGTGRKYNEQFF
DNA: TGTGCCAGTGGAACGGGGCGGAAATACAATGAGCAGTTCTTC

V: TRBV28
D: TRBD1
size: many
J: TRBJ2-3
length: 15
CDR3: CASSHPGQGAYTQYF
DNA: TGTGCCAGCAGTCACCCGGGACAGGGGGCTTATACGCAGTATTTT

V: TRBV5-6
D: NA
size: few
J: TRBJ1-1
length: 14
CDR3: CASSLGAGLTEAFF
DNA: TGTGCCAGCAGCTTGGGCGCAGGGCTCACTGAAGCTTTCTTT

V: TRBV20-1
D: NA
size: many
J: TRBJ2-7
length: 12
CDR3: CSARGYSYEQYF
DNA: TGCAGTGCTAGAGGGTACTCCTACGAGCAGTACTTC

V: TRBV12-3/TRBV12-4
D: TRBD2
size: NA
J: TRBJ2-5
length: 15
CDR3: CASSFGLEILETQYF
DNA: TGTGCCAGCAGTTTCGGACTAGAGATTTTGGAGACCCAGTACTTC

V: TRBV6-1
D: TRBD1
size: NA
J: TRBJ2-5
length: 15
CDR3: CASSDPGTGQETQYF
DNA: TGTGCCAGCAGTGATCCAGGGACAGGGCAAGAGACCCAGTACTTC

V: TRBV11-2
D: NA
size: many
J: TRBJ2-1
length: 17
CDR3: CASSLRGTTISGNEQFF
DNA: TGTGCCAGCAGCTTACGAGGGACAACCATTTCGGGCAATGAGCAGTTCTTC

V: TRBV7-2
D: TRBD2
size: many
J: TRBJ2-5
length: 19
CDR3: CASSSSLYLAGGPEETQYF
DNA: TGTGCCAGCAGCTCAAGTCTGTACCTAGCGGGAGGTCCGGAAGAGACCCAGTACTTC

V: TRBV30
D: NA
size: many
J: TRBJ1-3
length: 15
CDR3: CAWRERGSPGNTIYF
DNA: TGTGCCTGGAGGGAGCGGGGATCTCCTGGAAACACCATATATTTT

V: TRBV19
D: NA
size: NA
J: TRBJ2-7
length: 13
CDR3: CASSAYPPYEQYF
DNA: TGTGCCAGTAGTGCGTACCCGCCTTACGAGCAGTACTTC

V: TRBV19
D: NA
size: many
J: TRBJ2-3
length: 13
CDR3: CASSTRLGWGPTF
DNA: TGTGCCAGTAGTACGAGACTAGGCTGGGGCCCCACTTTT

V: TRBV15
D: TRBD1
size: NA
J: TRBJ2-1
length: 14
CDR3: CATSGGTGVDEQFF
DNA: TGTGCCACCAGCGGCGGGACAGGGGTCGATGAGCAGTTCTTC

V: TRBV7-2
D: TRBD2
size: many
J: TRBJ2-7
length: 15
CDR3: CASNNWASGEDEQYF
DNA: TGTGCCAGCAACAATTGGGCTAGCGGAGAGGACGAGCAGTACTTC

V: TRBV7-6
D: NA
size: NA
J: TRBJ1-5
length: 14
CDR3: CASSTHNSNQPQHF
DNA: TGTGCCAGCAGCACCCATAATAGCAATCAGCCCCAGCATTTT

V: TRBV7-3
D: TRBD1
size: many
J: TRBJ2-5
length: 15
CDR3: CASSSLQDRKETQYF
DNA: TGTGCCAGCAGCAGCCTCCAGGACAGGAAGGAGACCCAGTACTTC

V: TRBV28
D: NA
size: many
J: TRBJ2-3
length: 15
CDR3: CASSGNRDNTDTQYF
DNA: TGTGCCAGCAGTGGAAACCGGGACAACACAGATACGCAGTATTTT

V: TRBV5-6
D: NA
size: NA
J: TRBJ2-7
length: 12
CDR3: CASSLELYEQYF
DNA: TGTGCCAGCAGCTTGGAACTGTACGAGCAGTACTTC

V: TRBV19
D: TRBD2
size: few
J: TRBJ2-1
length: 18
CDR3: CASSPGSSGRDSYNEQFF
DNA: TGTGCCAGTAGTCCCGGTTCTAGCGGGAGAGATAGTTACAATGAGCAGTTCTTC

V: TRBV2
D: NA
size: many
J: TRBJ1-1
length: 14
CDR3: CASSELTGTPEAFF
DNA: TGTGCCAGCAGTGAATTGACCGGGACACCAGAAGCTTTCTTT

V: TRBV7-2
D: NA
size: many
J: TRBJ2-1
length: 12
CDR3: CASSLYRDEQFF
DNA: TGTGCCAGCAGCTTATACCGGGATGAGCAGTTCTTC

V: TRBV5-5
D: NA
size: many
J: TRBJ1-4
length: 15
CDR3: CASRTVPLTNEKLFF
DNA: TGTGCCAGCAGGACCGTGCCCCTAACTAATGAAAAACTGTTTTTT

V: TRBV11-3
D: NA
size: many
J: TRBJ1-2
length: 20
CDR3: CASSLGPLPGGRKLNYGYTF
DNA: TGTGCCAGCAGCTTAGGGCCATTACCTGGAGGCCGCAAATTGAACTATGGCTACACCTTC

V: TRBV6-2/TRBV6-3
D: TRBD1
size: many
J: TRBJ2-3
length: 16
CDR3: CASSWDRGDMGDTQYF
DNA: TGTGCCAGCAGTTGGGACAGGGGGGATATGGGAGATACGCAGTATTTT

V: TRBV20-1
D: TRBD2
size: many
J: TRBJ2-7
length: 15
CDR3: CSAPREGVLSYEQYF
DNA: TGCAGTGCCCCCCGGGAGGGCGTTTTATCATACGAGCAGTACTTC

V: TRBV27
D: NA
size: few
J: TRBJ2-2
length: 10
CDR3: CASSLGPLFF
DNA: TGTGCCAGCAGTCTGGGTCCGCTGTTTTTT

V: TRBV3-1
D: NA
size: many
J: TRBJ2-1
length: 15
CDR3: CASSQDTSGGNEQFF
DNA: TGTGCCAGCAGCCAAGATACGTCAGGGGGGAATGAGCAGTTCTTC

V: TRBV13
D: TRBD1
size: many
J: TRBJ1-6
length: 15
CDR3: CASSFDRGSHSPLHF
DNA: TGTGCCAGCAGCTTTGACAGGGGAAGTCATTCACCCCTCCACTTT

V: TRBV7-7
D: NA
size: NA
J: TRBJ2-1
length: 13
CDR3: CASSLTRFSAQFF
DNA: TGTGCTAGCAGCCTGACAAGGTTCTCTGCGCAGTTCTTC

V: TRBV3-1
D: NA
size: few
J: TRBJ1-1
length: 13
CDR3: CASSPRGWDEAFF
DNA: TGTGCCAGCAGCCCGCGTGGTTGGGATGAAGCTTTCTTT

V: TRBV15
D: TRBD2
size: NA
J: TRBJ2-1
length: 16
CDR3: CATSREGLAHTNEQFF
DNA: TGTGCCACCAGCAGAGAGGGACTAGCGCACACCAATGAGCAGTTCTTC

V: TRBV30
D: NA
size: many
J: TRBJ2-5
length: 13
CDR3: CAWRPGQQETQYF
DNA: TGTGCCTGGAGGCCCGGACAGCAAGAGACCCAGTACTTC

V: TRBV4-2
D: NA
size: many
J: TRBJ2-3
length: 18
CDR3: CASSQVYPRDFGSDTQYF
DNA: TGTGCCAGCAGCCAAGTTTATCCCCGGGACTTCGGGTCGGATACGCAGTATTTT

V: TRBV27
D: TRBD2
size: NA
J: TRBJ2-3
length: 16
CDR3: CARSLYIAGRTNTQYF
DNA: TGTGCCAGAAGCTTATATATAGCGGGACGAACAAATACGCAGTATTTT

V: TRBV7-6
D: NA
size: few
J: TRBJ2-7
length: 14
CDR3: CASSLGLADYEQYF
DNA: TGTGCCAGCAGCTTAGGCTTAGCTGACTACGAGCAGTACTTC

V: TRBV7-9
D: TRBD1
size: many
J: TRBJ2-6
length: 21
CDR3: CASSLVGVPGTGGSGANVLTF
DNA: TGTGCCAGCAGCTTAGTAGGAGTCCCGGGAACAGGGGGTTCTGGGGCCAACGTCCTGACTTTC

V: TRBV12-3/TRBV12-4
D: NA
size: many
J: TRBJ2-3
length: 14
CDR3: CASSSDGSADTQYF
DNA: TGTGCCAGCAGTTCGGACGGGAGTGCAGATACGCAGTATTTT